The T cell receptor beta chain described here comes from a study of beta chain features in type 1 diabetes. Findings of the study overall: All four CD4+ subsets from Type 1 diabetes patients carried moderately but significantly shorter TCRB CDR3s.

All of the isolated RNA was reverse transcribed, so expressed TCRB transcripts were sequenced. Profiling relied on immunoSEQ multiplex PCR, and the TCRdb table lists in-frame clones only, not all of them. Here the sample spans 600,000 to 700,000 clones, 9.5% to 15% being singletons. A note on this clone: The target antigen is unknown.

The germline gives CDR1 MNHEY, CDR2 SVGAGI. The CDR3 covers 16 residues. Deletions cut 0 bases from V and 2 bases from J, with 14 bases between. This sequence originates from a man aged 30-40 years with type 1 diabetes. The chain carries TRBV6-5 and TRBJ2-7, with D perhaps matching TRBD1 (6 bases). Sequenced: naive CD4+ T cells from blood. Here the CDR3 DNA reads TGTGCCAGCAGTTACTCGATTCTTGGGGACACCTACGAGCAGTACTTC. It translates to CASSYSILGDTYEQYF.